This T cell receptor (beta chain) was identified during a study of blood T cell repertoires in COVID-19. Study overall: The United States, Italy and Spain were the sources of the acute and convalescent COVID-19 samples. PBMCs, B-cell-depleted T cells, or T cells were the source of the cDNA or gDNA that made up the material.

V was pared by 0 bases and J by 0 bases, with 8 bases between. CDR3 length: 15 residues. Germline V gene sequence: CDR1 MNHEY, CDR2 SVGAGI. Source study methods: The assay estimated nucleated cells by amplifying reference gene primers. Sequenced by immunoSEQ multiplex PCR; TCRdb stores in-frame clones only, minus some. V and J calls and clone size follow that table, whereas D and trimming were derived from the DNA. Of 250,000 to 350,000 clones in the sample, about 88% are singletons; the top ten hold almost 1.5%. Patients in Seattle were enrolled during active infection, then followed longitudinally. This clonotype was obtained from a human donor with COVID-19, enrolled during active disease. The donor label of this sample is uncertain. The material sequenced was peripheral blood. V and J are TRBV6-5 and TRBJ1-1; possible D gene TRBD1, 5 bases. The CDR3 nucleotides are TGTGCCAGCAGTTACTCGACAGAGATGAACACTGAAGCTTTCTTT. It codes for CASSYSTEMNTEAFF.